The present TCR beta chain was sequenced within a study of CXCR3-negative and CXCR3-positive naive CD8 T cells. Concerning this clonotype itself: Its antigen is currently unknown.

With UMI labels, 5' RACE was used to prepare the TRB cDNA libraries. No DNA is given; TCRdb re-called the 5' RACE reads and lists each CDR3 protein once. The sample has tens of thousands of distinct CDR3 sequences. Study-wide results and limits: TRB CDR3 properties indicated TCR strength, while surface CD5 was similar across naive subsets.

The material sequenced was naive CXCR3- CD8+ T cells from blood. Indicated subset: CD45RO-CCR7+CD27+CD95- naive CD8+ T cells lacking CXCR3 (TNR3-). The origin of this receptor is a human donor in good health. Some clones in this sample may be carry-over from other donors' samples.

CDR3 amino acids: CASTSSARGREQFF. The chain links TRBV27 to TRBJ2-1; the D gene TCRdb calls, TRBD2, cannot be checked with no DNA. CDR1 is MNHEY and CDR2 is SMNVEV in the germline V gene (reference sequence). This CDR3 comprises 14 residues.